The next 14 T cell receptor beta chains were all read from a single sample in a study of cytomegalovirus exposure and HLA in healthy donors. PCR amplification relied on 60 Vbeta primers (plus 13 Jbeta primers). Sequencing was performed with immunoSEQ multiplex PCR; in TCRdb, only in-frame clones are kept and a portion is missing. Found here are roughly 200,000 clones, roughly a tenth of them singletons; the top ten hold approximately 1.4%. The sample comprised PBMCs. Receptors originate from a woman aged 25 to 39 in good health and CMV-seropositive.

The table lists this clone with a few counts. The chain recombines TRBV18 with TRBJ1-2, with TRBD1 matching over 8 bases. J gave up 8 bases and V 2 bases, and 13 bases lay outside the gene matches. CDR1 and CDR2 (germline): KGHSH, LQKENI. The CDR3 is 16 residues long. CDR3 sequence: CASSPSRQGKGEGYTF. The CDR3 DNA sequence: TGTGCCAGCTCACCATCCCGACAGGGGAAGGGAGAGGGCTACACCTTC.

DNA of the CDR3: TGCGCCAGCAGCCAAGTAAATAGAAGGGAGTCCGAGCAGTACTTC. Translating gives CASSQVNRRESEQYF. The chain uses TRBV4-1 and TRBJ2-7, with a weak D call TRBD2 (5 bases). V gave up 1 base and J gave up 6 bases, with 16 bases separating them. Germline V gene lookup returns CDR1 MGHRA and CDR2 YSYEKL. CDR3 length: 15 amino acids.

This chain connects TRBV11-3 to TRBJ2-5; 7 bases map to TRBD2. The CDR3 runs 16 residues. CDR1 is SGHNT and CDR2 is YENEEA in the germline V gene. J was trimmed by 2 bases and V by 1 base; bases with no gene match: 7. The CDR3 sequence: CASSLGGVGGQETQYF. CDR3 DNA: TGTGCCAGCAGCTTAGGAGGCGTCGGGGGGCAAGAGACCCAGTACTTC.

CDR3 protein: CASSSGTAPNEKLFF. CDR3 in DNA: TGTGCCAGCAGCTCCGGGACAGCCCCTAATGAAAAACTGTTTTTT. The chain combines TRBV9 with TRBJ1-4; 7 bases line up with TRBD1. V was clipped by 4 bases and J by 3 bases; unmatched bases: 6. The CDR3 spans 15 residues. In germline, CDR1 is SGDLS, CDR2 YYNGEE.

This clone was found a few times. The chain carries TRBV27 and TRBJ2-6, with no clear D. This CDR3 has 16 amino acids. V lost 0 bases and J 0 bases, leaving 6 bases between the germline ends. Germline CDR1 MNHEY, CDR2 SMNVEV (reference sequence). CDR3 nucleotide sequence: TGTGCCAGCAGTTTATCAGCCGTCTCTGGGGCCAACGTCCTGACTTTC. Its protein is CASSLSAVSGANVLTF.

V gene TRBV19 combines with J gene TRBJ1-5; 9 nucleotides match TRBD1. From germline, CDR1 is LNHDA and CDR2 SQIVND (reference sequence). CDR3 size: 15 residues. V shed 7 bases, J shed 5 bases, and the junction held 9 bases outside the gene matches. CDR3: CASTISDRGYQPQHF. The DNA for the CDR3 is TGTGCCAGTACCATCTCGGACAGGGGCTATCAGCCCCAGCATTTT.

J is TRBJ2-5 and V is TRBV2, with a tentative D call TRBD1 (7 bases). This CDR3 region has 14 residues. From germline, CDR1 is SNHLY and CDR2 FYNNEI. V was clipped by 4 bases and J by 2 bases, with 11 bases between them. CDR3 amino acids: CASSAQGGQETQYF. For the CDR3, the DNA is TGTGCCAGCAGTGCCCAGGGGGGACAAGAGACCCAGTACTTC.

V gene TRBV18 combines with J gene TRBJ1-5; 8 bases match TRBD1. The CDR3 runs to 15 residues. CDR1 KGHSH and CDR2 LQKENI come from the germline V gene. The V segment lost 3 bases and the J segment 4 bases; nucleotides outside the gene matches: 5. CDR3 sequence (DNA): TGTGCCAGCTCACCTGGACAGGGAAAAAATCAGCCCCAGCATTTT. Its protein is CASSPGQGKNQPQHF.

The J gene is TRBJ2-5, the V gene TRBV19; 10 bases map to TRBD2. V lost 10 bases and J lost 2; bases outside the gene matches: 7. There are 14 residues in the CDR3. CDR1 is LNHDA, CDR2 SQIVND, per germline (reference sequence). The CDR3 is CATSGTSAQETQYF. CDR3 DNA sequence: TGTGCCACCTCCGGGACTAGCGCGCAAGAGACCCAGTACTTC.

The CDR3 region is CASSLVGLLTDTQYF. CDR3 nucleotide sequence: TGTGCCAGCAGCTTAGTCGGACTCCTGACAGATACGCAGTATTTT. The rearrangement links TRBV11-1 to TRBJ2-3; TRBD2 might be the D (5 bases). This CDR3 has 15 residues. Germline V CDR1 and CDR2: SGHAT, FQDESV (reference sequence). V was shortened by 1 base and J by 3 bases, with 11 bases between the two germline ends.

The rearrangement joins TRBV19 to TRBJ1-5, with D tentatively TRBD1 (6 bases). Trimming left V 5 bases short and J 7 bases short, with 18 bases between. This CDR3 comprises 15 residues. CDR1 is LNHDA, CDR2 SQIVND, per germline (reference sequence). For the CDR3, the DNA is TGTGCCAGTAGTTGGGTACTGGACAGAGGGCAGCCCCAGCATTTT. Translated, it gives CASSWVLDRGQPQHF.

This chain connects TRBV27 to TRBJ2-2; D unclear. The CDR3 totals 14 residues. Germline lookup yields CDR1 MNHEY and CDR2 SMNVEV (reference sequence). Trimming took off 2 bases at V and 1 base at J, with 5 bases between the two ends. CDR3 protein: CASSLALNTGELFF. CDR3 DNA: TGTGCCAGCAGTTTAGCGTTGAACACCGGGGAGCTGTTTTTT.

The chain combines TRBV27 with TRBJ1-3, with D perhaps matching TRBD1 (6 bases). The CDR3 spans 16 residues. V lost 5 bases to trimming and J lost 0 bases, with 14 bases between them. The germline V gene has CDR1 MNHEY and CDR2 SMNVEV (reference sequence). The CDR3 DNA sequence: TGTGCCAGCAGTCCGAACCCAGGGGCCTCTGGAAACACCATATATTTT. Translated: CASSPNPGASGNTIYF.

V usage is TRBV9 and J usage is TRBJ2-3; 12 positions agree with TRBD2. Germline CDR1 is SGDLS and CDR2 is YYNGEE. The CDR3 loop spans 16 amino acids. V lost 2 bases, J lost 7 bases, and 8 bases stayed unmatched. The DNA for the CDR3 is TGTGCCAGCAGCGTTTCTAGCGGGAGGGCCGGGTATACGCAGTATTTT. This sequence encodes CASSVSSGRAGYTQYF. The full variable domain, its missing parts supplied by reference TRBV9 and TRBJ2-3, is DSGVTQTPKHLITATGQRVTLRCSPRSGDLSVYWYQQSLDQGLQFLIQYYNGEERAKGNILERFSAQQFPDLHSELNLSSLELGDSALYFCASSVSSGRAGYTQYFGPGTRLTVL.